This T cell receptor beta chain derives from a study of monozygotic twins with inflammatory bowel disease. The study's findings and limits: Possibly because of limited power, concordant and discordant twins showed no difference in repertoire similarity.

For every sample, eight separate reactions were used to make cDNA. TCRdb reprocessed the 5' RACE reads and keeps a single row for each CDR3 protein, giving no DNA. In total, the table holds about 330,000 distinct CDR3 sequences. Germline CDR1 reads SGHRS; CDR2 reads YFSETQ. This CDR3 has 15 residues. On this clonotype: Its antigen is not known.

The TCR comes from a human donor with ulcerative colitis or Crohn's disease, or a healthy co-twin of an affected twin (not recorded which). The sample comprised blood. The chain combines TRBV5-1 with TRBJ1-1; as DNA is missing, the TRBD1 call by TCRdb cannot be tested. The CDR3 here is CASSSRDRVGELAFF. Looking up the rest from reference TRBV5-1 and TRBJ1-1 gives the full variable domain: KAGVTQTPRYLIKTRGQQVTLSCSPISGHRSVSWYQQTPGQGLQFLFEYFSETQRNKGNFPGRFSGRQFSNSRSEMNVSTLELGDSALYLCASSSRDRVGELAFFGQGTRLTVV.